One and the same sample provided the 25 T cell receptor beta chains below, sequenced in a study of cytomegalovirus exposure and HLA in healthy donors (TCRdb year 2017). Libraries were made using the immunoSEQ multiplex PCR assay. Not all clones reach the TCRdb copy of this immuneACCESS table, which keeps in-frame sequences only. Checked studies attribute under half of the gap to unresolved V genes and leave the rest unexplained. This sample comprises 200,000 to 250,000 clones, approximately 87% of them detected only once. Less than 7% of the sample is in the top ten clones. The sequencing input was PBMCs. The receptors here all came from a woman younger than 35 in good health and CMV-seronegative.

The chain links TRBV5-1 to TRBJ1-1; the D gene is possibly TRBD1 (5 bases). Trimming left V 4 bases short and J 1 base short, with 8 bases between. Germline lookup yields CDR1 SGHRS and CDR2 YFSETQ. The CDR3 is 13 amino acids. The CDR3 loop reads CASSRDQNTEAFF. CDR3 in DNA: TGCGCCAGCAGCCGGGACCAGAACACTGAAGCTTTCTTT.

This sequence joins TRBV11-3 and TRBJ1-1, with 8 bases fitting TRBD1. V was clipped by 5 bases and J by 4 bases; unmatched bases: 9. The germline V gene has CDR1 SGHNT and CDR2 YENEEA. The CDR3 has 15 amino acids. CDR3 coding DNA: TGTGCCAGCAGCGCGACAGGGGCCATGGGCACTGAAGCTTTCTTT. Translating it yields CASSATGAMGTEAFF.

This clone has just one count. CDR3 nucleotides: TGTGCCAGCAGCTTCAACCGAGTGGATGAGCAGTTCTTC. Translating it yields CASSFNRVDEQFF. The chain joins TRBV7-3 to TRBJ2-1; D call uncertain. V shed 3 bases and J shed 8 bases, with 11 bases lying between them. Germline lookup yields CDR1 SGHTA and CDR2 FQGTGA. The CDR3 extends over 13 amino acids.

This chain links TRBV5-1 with TRBJ1-5; D may be TRBD1 (6 bases). V gave up 4 bases and J gave up 5 bases, with 10 bases separating them. CDR1 SGHRS and CDR2 YFSETQ come from the germline V gene. CDR3 size: 13 residues. The CDR3 spells CASSPDRDQPQHF. CDR3 bases: TGCGCCAGCAGCCCGGACAGAGATCAGCCCCAGCATTTT.

The chain employs TRBV28 and TRBJ2-7, with 7 bases matching TRBD1. The CDR3 loop spans 12 amino acids. After removal of 6 bases from V and 6 bases from J, the junction contained 5 bases not matched to a gene. Looked up from germline, CDR1 is MDHEN and CDR2 is SYDVKM. The CDR3 here is CASSRGGFEQYF. The CDR3 DNA is TGTGCCAGCAGCCGAGGGGGCTTCGAGCAGTACTTC. The variable domain in full, completed from reference TRBV28 and TRBJ2-7, reads DVKVTQSSRYLVKRTGEKVFLECVQDMDHENMFWYRQDPGLGLRLIYFSYDVKMKEKGDIPEGYSVSREKKERFSLILESASTNQTSMYLCASSRGGFEQYFGPGTRLTVT.

CDR3 coding DNA: TGTGCCTGGAGTGCCCACAAAGGGGGGGATCAGCCCCAGCATTTT. Residues: CAWSAHKGGDQPQHF. The rearrangement joins TRBV30 to TRBJ1-5, with a weak D call TRBD1 (6 bases). From germline, CDR1 is GTSNPN and CDR2 SVGIG (reference sequence). Trimming left V 1 base short and J 5 bases short, with 15 bases between. This CDR3 is 15 amino acids long.

This clone was seen more than once but under ten times. The gene calls are TRBV27 and TRBJ1-2; TRBD1 is a possible D gene (5 bases). The CDR3 contains 14 residues. Germline CDR1 is MNHEY and CDR2 is SMNVEV (reference sequence). Trimming took 5 bases from V and 7 from J, leaving 17 bases between them. Written as DNA, the CDR3 is TGTGCCAGCAGTGAAAGGTGGGGGGAGGGTGGCTACACCTTC. Residues: CASSERWGEGGYTF.

This chain joins TRBV18 and TRBJ1-1, with 8 bases lining up with TRBD1. Germline loops: CDR1 KGHSH, CDR2 LQKENI. Trimming took 6 bases from V and 4 from J; bases not matched to a gene: 7. The CDR3 is 14 residues long. This chain's CDR3 is CASSLITGGTEAFF. Here the CDR3 DNA reads TGTGCCAGCTCCCTCATTACAGGGGGCACTGAAGCTTTCTTT.

The chain couples TRBV7-3 to TRBJ2-5; no reliable D call. Deletions cut 3 bases from V and 1 base from J, with 3 bases between. The CDR3 totals 12 residues. Germline CDR1 and CDR2: SGHTA and FQGTGA. The CDR3, as DNA: TGTGCCAGCAGCTTGGGCCAAGAGACCCAGTACTTC. It yields the protein CASSLGQETQYF.

The CDR3 loop reads CASSTLAAGSNEQFF. Here the CDR3 DNA reads TGTGCCAGTAGTACCCTAGCGGCCGGGTCCAATGAGCAGTTCTTC. The V and J genes are TRBV19 and TRBJ2-1; 7 bases fit TRBD2. The V gene's germline CDR1 is LNHDA and CDR2 SQIVND (reference sequence). The CDR3 length is 15 residues. J lost 6 bases, V lost 4 bases, and 9 bases had no gene match.

The chain carries TRBV29-1 and TRBJ2-1, with 8 bases identical to TRBD1. Looked up from germline, CDR1 is SQVTM and CDR2 is ANQGSEA. The CDR3 loop spans 14 amino acids. The V and J ends lost 6 bases and 3 bases, in that order; junction bases with no gene match: 7. Here the CDR3 reads CSVTQGEVYNEQFF. The CDR3, as DNA: TGCAGCGTGACACAGGGGGAGGTCTACAATGAGCAGTTCTTC.

In this sample, this clone turned up once. The chain carries TRBV2 and TRBJ2-3; possible D gene TRBD2, 5 bases. Trimming took 6 bases from V and 6 from J, leaving 19 bases between them. Germline loops: CDR1 SNHLY, CDR2 FYNNEI. This CDR3 has 15 amino acids. The DNA for the CDR3 is TGTGCCAGCAGGGACCGGGGTTTCAACGCGGATACGCAGTATTTT. It translates to CASRDRGFNADTQYF.

The chain links TRBV30 to TRBJ2-7; TRBD2 matches 8 bases. CDR3 length: 14 residues. The V gene end was trimmed by 3 bases and the J gene end by 4 bases; junction bases not matched to a gene: 8. Looked up from germline, CDR1 is GTSNPN and CDR2 is SVGIG (reference sequence). The CDR3 nucleotides are TGTGCCTGGAGCCCCGGTCTAGCGGGTTACGAGCAGTACTTC. Its translation: CAWSPGLAGYEQYF.

CDR3 region: CSVKVAGGSSGANVLTF. CDR3 bases: TGCAGCGTTAAGGTGGCGGGAGGAAGCTCTGGGGCCAACGTCCTGACTTTC. The chain has TRBV29-1 and TRBJ2-6; 8 bases match TRBD2. Germline CDR1 is SQVTM and CDR2 is ANQGSEA. The CDR3 loop spans 17 amino acids. After removal of 5 bases from V and 0 bases from J, the junction contained 9 bases not matched to a gene.

This chain connects TRBV10-1 to TRBJ1-1, with D possibly TRBD1 on 5 matching bases. V shed 0 bases and J shed 8 bases, with 10 bases lying between them. This CDR3 contains 13 residues. CDR1 is WNHNN, CDR2 SYGVQD, per germline (reference sequence). Here the CDR3 reads CASSESLRGEAFF. CDR3 bases: TGCGCCAGCAGTGAGTCGTTAAGGGGCGAAGCTTTCTTT.

V and J are TRBV28 and TRBJ2-5; 9 nucleotides agree with TRBD2. The junction had 7 bases not matched to a gene; V was cut back by 5 bases and J by 0 bases. The CDR3 totals 16 residues. From germline, CDR1 is MDHEN and CDR2 SYDVKM. As DNA, the CDR3 is TGTGCCAGCAGTGATCGACTAGCGGAGTACCAAGAGACCCAGTACTTC. Translation: CASSDRLAEYQETQYF. Drawing the rest from reference TRBV28 and TRBJ2-5, the complete variable domain is DVKVTQSSRYLVKRTGEKVFLECVQDMDHENMFWYRQDPGLGLRLIYFSYDVKMKEKGDIPEGYSVSREKKERFSLILESASTNQTSMYLCASSDRLAEYQETQYFGPGTRLLVL.

Here the CDR3 reads CASSPSKSSYEQYF. The DNA of the CDR3 is TGTGCCAGCTCACCTTCGAAGAGCTCCTACGAGCAGTACTTC. This chain connects TRBV18 to TRBJ2-7; no reliable D call. CDR3 size: 14 residues. Germline values: CDR1 KGHSH, CDR2 LQKENI. Trimming cost V 3 bases and J 0 bases, with 9 bases left between them.

This clone has a handful of counts. The CDR3 protein is CASSLAPAGEDYEKLFF. The CDR3 DNA is TGCGCCAGCAGCTTGGCTCCCGCAGGGGAGGACTATGAAAAACTGTTTTTT. The chain carries TRBV5-1 and TRBJ1-4; tentative D call: TRBD1 (6 bases). This CDR3 is built from 17 residues. V lost 0 bases, J lost 6 bases, and 18 bases lay in between. In germline, CDR1 is SGHRS, CDR2 YFSETQ.

The J gene is TRBJ2-7, the V gene TRBV9; TRBD1 aligns across 12 bases. Per the germline V gene, CDR1 is SGDLS and CDR2 is YYNGEE. V shed 3 bases, J shed 5 bases, and the junction held 6 bases outside the gene matches. The CDR3 has 15 amino acids. The CDR3 loop reads CASSEGQGAWDEQYF. CDR3 in DNA: TGTGCCAGCAGCGAGGGACAGGGGGCTTGGGACGAGCAGTACTTC.

The chain combines TRBV5-1 with TRBJ1-1; 7 positions agree with TRBD1. Germline-derived CDR1 and CDR2 are SGHRS and YFSETQ. V lost 2 bases to trimming and J lost 4 bases; unmatched junction nucleotides: 8. The CDR3 contains 15 residues. The CDR3 loop is CASSLLTGRGTEAFF. DNA of the CDR3: TGCGCCAGCAGCTTACTGACAGGGCGAGGCACTGAAGCTTTCTTT.

The V and J genes are TRBV5-6 and TRBJ2-3, with D hard to call. This CDR3 is built from 17 residues. V lost 0 bases and J lost 4, with 18 bases in between. Germline CDR1 and CDR2: SGHDT and YYEEEE. Here the CDR3 DNA reads TGTGCCAGCAGCTTGGCGACGGGCCCCGCACGCGCAGATACGCAGTATTTT. Protein product: CASSLATGPARADTQYF.

This clone was picked up a small number of times. The chain carries TRBV5-4 and TRBJ1-1; D not resolved. The CDR3 contains 14 residues. CDR1 and CDR2 from the germline V gene are SGHNT and YYREEE (reference sequence). Trimming shortened V by 10 bases and J by 0 bases, and 16 bases separated the two germline ends. CDR3 in amino acids: CAVLTVPMNTEAFF. As DNA, the CDR3 is TGTGCCGTTCTCACTGTGCCCATGAACACTGAAGCTTTCTTT.

This clone was counted only a few times. CDR3 bases: TGCGCCAGCAGCTTGTTTGGCAGGGGCGGAACAGATACGCAGTATTTT. Its translation: CASSLFGRGGTDTQYF. The chain couples TRBV5-1 to TRBJ2-3; D is perhaps TRBD1 (6 bases). The CDR3 loop spans 16 amino acids. CDR1 SGHRS and CDR2 YFSETQ come from the germline V gene. V lost 1 base and J 3 bases, leaving 15 bases between the germline ends.

V is TRBV20-1 and J is TRBJ2-7; 10 nucleotides match TRBD1. This CDR3 is 11 amino acids long. Germline assignment: CDR1 DFQATT and CDR2 SNEGSKA (reference sequence). V was clipped by 5 bases and J by 6 bases; unmatched bases: 1. As DNA, the CDR3 is TGCAGTGCTGGGGACAGGGGCGAGCAGTACTTC. Residues: CSAGDRGEQYF.

The chain couples TRBV5-4 to TRBJ1-2; D is perhaps TRBD1 (6 bases). Germline values: CDR1 SGHNT, CDR2 YYREEE (reference sequence). The CDR3 consists of 13 residues. Trimming took 5 bases from V and 4 from J, leaving 12 bases between them. The DNA for the CDR3 is TGTGCCAGCAGGCTGGGGGGCAGCTATGGCTACACCTTC. Its translation is CASRLGGSYGYTF.